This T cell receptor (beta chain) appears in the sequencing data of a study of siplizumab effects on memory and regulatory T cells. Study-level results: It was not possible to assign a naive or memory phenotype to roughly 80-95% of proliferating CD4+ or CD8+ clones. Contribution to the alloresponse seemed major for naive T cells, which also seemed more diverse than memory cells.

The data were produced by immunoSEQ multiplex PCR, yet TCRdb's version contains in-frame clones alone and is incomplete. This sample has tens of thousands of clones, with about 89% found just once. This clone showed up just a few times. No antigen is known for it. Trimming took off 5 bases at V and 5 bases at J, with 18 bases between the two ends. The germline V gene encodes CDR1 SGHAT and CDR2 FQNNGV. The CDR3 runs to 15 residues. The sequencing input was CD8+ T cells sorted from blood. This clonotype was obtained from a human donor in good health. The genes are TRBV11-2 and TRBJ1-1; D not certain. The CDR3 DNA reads TGTGCCAGCAGCCCAGCCCGACAAGGAGGAACTGAAGCTTTCTTT. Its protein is CASSPARQGGTEAFF.